This record covers a single T cell receptor (beta chain). Its cognate antigen is unknown. The data are from a study of CD8+CD57+ T cells in acquired aplastic anemia. Study-level information: The study obtained an average of approximately 3 ug of DNA from sorted CD4+ and CD8+ cells. Findings of the study overall: There were 25 to 30 CD8+ CDR3 sequences that occurred in both patients and controls. The CD8+ Simpson's diversity of patients and controls was not significantly different.

From germline, CDR1 is SEHNR and CDR2 FQNEAQ (reference sequence). The CDR3 contains 12 residues. Trimming shortened V by 5 bases and J by 7 bases, and 9 bases separated the two germline ends. CD8+CD57+ cell expansion had been shown by flow cytometry in patients chosen for sequencing. Investigators profiled TCR beta VDJ and CDR3 from genomic DNA template. TCRdb reprocessed the reads via MiXCR and lists one record per CDR3 protein. The sample carries some 180,000 distinct CDR3 sequences, about 60% recorded once. The sequence derives from a human donor with aplastic anemia. The genes are TRBV7-9 and TRBJ2-1; perhaps D is TRBD1 or TRBD2 (5 bases each). Sequencing was done on a sample of sorted CD4+, CD8+, or CD8+CD57+ T cells (not recorded which) from PBMCs. The CDR3 nucleotides read TGTGCCAGCAGCCAAGAGGGGAATGAGCAGTTCTTC. Translated, it gives CASSQEGNEQFF.